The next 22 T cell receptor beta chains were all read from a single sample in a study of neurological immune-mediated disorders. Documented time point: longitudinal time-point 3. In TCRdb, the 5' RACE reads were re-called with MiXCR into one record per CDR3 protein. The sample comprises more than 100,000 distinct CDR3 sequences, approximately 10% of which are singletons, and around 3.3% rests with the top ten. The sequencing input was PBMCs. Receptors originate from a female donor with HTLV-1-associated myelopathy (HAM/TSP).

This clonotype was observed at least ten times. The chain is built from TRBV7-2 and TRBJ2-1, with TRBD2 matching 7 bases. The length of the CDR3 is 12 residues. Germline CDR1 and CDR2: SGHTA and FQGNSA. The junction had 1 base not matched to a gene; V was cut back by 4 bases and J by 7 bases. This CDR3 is CASSSGGNEQFF. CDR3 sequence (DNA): TGTGCCAGCAGCTCCGGGGGGAATGAGCAGTTCTTC.

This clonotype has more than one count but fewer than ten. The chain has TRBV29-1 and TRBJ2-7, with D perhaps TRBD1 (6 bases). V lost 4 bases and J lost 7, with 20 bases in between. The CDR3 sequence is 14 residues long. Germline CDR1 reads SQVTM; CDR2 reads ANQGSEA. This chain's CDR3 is CSVAGTRFLGEQYF. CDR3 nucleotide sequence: TGCAGCGTTGCCGGGACACGGTTTTTGGGTGAGCAGTACTTC.

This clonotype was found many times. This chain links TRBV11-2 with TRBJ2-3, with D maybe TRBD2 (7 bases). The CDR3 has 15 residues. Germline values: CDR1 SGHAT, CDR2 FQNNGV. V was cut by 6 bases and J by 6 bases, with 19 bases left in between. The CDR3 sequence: CASSPHWGGIDTQYF. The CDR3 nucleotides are TGTGCCAGCAGTCCACATTGGGGGGGCATCGATACGCAGTATTTT.

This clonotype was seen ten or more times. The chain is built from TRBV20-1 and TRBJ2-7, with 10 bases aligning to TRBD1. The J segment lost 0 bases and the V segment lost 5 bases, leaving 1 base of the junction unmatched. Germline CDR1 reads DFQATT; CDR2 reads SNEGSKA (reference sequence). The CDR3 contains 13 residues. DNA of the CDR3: TGCAGTGCTGGGGACAGGGGCTCCTACGAGCAGTACTTC. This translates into CSAGDRGSYEQYF.

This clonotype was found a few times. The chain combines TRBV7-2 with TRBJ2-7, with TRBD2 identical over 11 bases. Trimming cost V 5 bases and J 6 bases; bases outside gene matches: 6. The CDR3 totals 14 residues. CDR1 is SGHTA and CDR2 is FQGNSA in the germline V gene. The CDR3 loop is CASSGRGTSGEQYF. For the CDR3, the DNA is TGTGCCAGCAGCGGACGTGGGACTAGCGGCGAGCAGTACTTC.

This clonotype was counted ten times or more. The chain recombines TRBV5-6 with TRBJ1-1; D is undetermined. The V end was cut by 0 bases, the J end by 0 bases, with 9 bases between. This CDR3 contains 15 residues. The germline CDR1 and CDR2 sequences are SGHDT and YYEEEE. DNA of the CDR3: TGTGCCAGCAGCTTGGAGGGAAGGATGAACACTGAAGCTTTCTTT. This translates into CASSLEGRMNTEAFF.

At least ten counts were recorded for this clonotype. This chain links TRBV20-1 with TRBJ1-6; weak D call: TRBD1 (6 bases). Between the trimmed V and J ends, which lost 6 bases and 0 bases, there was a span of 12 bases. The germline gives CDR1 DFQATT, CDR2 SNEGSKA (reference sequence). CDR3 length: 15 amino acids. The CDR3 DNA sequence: TGCAGTGCGCCGGACAGACGCTCCTATAATTCACCCCTCCACTTT. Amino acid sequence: CSAPDRRSYNSPLHF.

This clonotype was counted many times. Here the CDR3 reads CASSFSGPNTGELFF. As DNA, the CDR3 is TGCGCCAGCAGCTTTAGCGGGCCGAACACCGGGGAGCTGTTTTTT. This chain connects TRBV5-1 to TRBJ2-2; 7 bases agree with TRBD2. Per the germline V gene, CDR1 is SGHRS and CDR2 is YFSETQ. The V segment lost 2 bases and the J segment 0 bases; nucleotides outside the gene matches: 1. The CDR3 contains 15 residues.

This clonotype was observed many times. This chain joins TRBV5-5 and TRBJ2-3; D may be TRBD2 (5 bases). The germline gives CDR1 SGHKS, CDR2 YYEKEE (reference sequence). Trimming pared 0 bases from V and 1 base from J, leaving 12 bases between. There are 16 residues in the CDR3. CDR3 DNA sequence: TGTGCCAGCAGCTTGGGAGCGGCTGGGGGCACAGATACGCAGTATTTT. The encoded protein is CASSLGAAGGTDTQYF.

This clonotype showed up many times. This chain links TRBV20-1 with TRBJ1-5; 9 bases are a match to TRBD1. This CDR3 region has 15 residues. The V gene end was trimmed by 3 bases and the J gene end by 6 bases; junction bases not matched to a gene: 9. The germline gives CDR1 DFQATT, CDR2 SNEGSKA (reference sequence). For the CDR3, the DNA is TGCAGTGCTAGGGTTGAACAGGGGGCGAGTCAGCCCCAGCATTTT. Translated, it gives CSARVEQGASQPQHF.

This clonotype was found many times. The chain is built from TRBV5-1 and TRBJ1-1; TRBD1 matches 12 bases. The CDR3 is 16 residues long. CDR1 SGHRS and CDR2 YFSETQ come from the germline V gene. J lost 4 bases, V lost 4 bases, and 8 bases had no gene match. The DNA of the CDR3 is TGCGCCAGCAGCCCTGGGACAGGGGGCTTGGGCACTGAAGCTTTCTTT. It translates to CASSPGTGGLGTEAFF. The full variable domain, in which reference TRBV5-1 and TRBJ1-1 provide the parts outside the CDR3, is KAGVTQTPRYLIKTRGQQVTLSCSPISGHRSVSWYQQTPGQGLQFLFEYFSETQRNKGNFPGRFSGRQFSNSRSEMNVSTLELGDSALYLCASSPGTGGLGTEAFFGQGTRLTVV.

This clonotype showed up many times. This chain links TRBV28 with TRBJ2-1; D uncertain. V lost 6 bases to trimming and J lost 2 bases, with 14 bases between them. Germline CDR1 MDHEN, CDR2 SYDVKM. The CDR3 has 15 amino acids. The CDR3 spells CASSPPQSAYNEQFF. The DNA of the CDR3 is TGTGCCAGCAGCCCCCCGCAGTCAGCCTACAATGAGCAGTTCTTC.

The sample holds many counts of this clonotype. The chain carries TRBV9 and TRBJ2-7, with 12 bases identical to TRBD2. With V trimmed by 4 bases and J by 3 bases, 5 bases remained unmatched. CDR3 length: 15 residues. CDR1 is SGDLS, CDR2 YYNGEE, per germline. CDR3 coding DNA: TGTGCCAGCAGCATCGGACTAGCGGGGAACTACGAGCAGTACTTC. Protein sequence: CASSIGLAGNYEQYF.

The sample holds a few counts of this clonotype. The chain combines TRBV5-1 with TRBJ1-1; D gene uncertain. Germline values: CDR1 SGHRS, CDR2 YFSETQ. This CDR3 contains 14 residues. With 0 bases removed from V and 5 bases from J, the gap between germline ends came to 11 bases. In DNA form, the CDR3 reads TGCGCCAGCAGCTTGGGGGTCACCGGGACTGAAGCTTTCTTT. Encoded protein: CASSLGVTGTEAFF. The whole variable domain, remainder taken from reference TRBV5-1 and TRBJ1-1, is KAGVTQTPRYLIKTRGQQVTLSCSPISGHRSVSWYQQTPGQGLQFLFEYFSETQRNKGNFPGRFSGRQFSNSRSEMNVSTLELGDSALYLCASSLGVTGTEAFFGQGTRLTVV.

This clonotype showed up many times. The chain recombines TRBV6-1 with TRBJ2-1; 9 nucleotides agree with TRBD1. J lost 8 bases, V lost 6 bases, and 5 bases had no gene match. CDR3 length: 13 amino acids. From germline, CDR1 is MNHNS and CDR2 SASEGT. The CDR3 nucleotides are TGTGCCAGCAGGGGACAGGGAAGGGATGAGCAGTTCTTC. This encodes CASRGQGRDEQFF.

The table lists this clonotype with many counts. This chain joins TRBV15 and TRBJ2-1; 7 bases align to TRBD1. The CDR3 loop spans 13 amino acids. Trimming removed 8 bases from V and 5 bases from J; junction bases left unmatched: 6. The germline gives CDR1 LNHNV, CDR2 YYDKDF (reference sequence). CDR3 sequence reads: CATYDRDNNEQFF. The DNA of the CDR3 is TGTGCCACCTACGACAGGGACAACAATGAGCAGTTCTTC. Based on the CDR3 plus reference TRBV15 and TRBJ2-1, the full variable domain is DAMVIQNPRYQVTQFGKPVTLSCSQTLNHNVMYWYQQKSSQAPKLLFHYYDKDFNNEADTPDNFQSRRPNTSFCFLDIRSPGLGDTAMYLCATYDRDNNEQFFGPGTRLTVL.

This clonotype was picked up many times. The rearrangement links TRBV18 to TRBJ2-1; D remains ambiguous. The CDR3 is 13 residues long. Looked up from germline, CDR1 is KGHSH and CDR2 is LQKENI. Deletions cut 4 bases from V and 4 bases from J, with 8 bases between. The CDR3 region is CASSLDGYNEQFF. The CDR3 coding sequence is TGTGCCAGCTCACTGGACGGTTACAATGAGCAGTTCTTC.

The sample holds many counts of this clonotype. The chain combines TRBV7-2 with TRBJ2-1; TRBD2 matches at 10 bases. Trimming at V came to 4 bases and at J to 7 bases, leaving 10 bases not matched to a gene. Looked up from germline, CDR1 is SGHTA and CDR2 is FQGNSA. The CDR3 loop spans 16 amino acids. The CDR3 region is CASSSTVAGGRNEQFF. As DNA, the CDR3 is TGTGCCAGCAGCTCGACGGTAGCGGGGGGACGGAATGAGCAGTTCTTC.

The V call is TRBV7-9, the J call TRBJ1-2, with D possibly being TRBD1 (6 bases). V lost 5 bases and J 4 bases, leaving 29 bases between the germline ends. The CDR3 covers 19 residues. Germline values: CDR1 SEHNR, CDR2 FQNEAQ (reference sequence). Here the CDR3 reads CASSLLGGGQSGGPYGYTF. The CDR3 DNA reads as TGTGCCAGCAGCCTGTTGGGCGGTGGACAGTCTGGAGGACCCTATGGCTACACCTTC.

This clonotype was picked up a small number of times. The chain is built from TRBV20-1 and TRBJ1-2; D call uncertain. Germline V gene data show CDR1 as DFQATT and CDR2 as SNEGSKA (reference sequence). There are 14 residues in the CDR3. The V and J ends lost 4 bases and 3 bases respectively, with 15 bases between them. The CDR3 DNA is TGCAGTGCTACTACACCGGGGAGGCACTATGGCTACACCTTC. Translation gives CSATTPGRHYGYTF.

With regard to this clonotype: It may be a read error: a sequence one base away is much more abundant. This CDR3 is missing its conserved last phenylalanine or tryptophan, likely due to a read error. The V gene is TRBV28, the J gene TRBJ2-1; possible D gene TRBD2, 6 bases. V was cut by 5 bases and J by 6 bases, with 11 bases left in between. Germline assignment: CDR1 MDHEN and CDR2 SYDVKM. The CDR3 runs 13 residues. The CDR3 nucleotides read TGTGCCAGCAGTCCCGGGGGAGGCAATGAGCAGTTCATC. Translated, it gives CASSPGGGNEQFI.

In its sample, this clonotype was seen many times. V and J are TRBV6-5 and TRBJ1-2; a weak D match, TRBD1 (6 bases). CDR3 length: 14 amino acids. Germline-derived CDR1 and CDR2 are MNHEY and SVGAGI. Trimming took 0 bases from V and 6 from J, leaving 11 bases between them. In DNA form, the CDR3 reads TGTGCCAGCAGTTACTCGATTTGGGACAATGGCTACACCTTC. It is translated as CASSYSIWDNGYTF.